The sequence of this T cell receptor (beta chain) was determined in a study of shared clonotypes between healthy human individuals. Worth noting for this clone: Its antigen is as yet unknown.

Repertoires were generated with immunoSEQ multiplex PCR, while TCRdb's copy carries only in-frame clones and drops some. This table holds about 2,100,000 clones, approximately 94% found once. Trimming cost V 5 bases and J 4 bases; bases outside gene matches: 19. CDR1 and CDR2 from the germline V gene are MDHEN and SYDVKM. The CDR3 is made up of 21 amino acids. Naive CD8 cells, CD45RO-negative and positively selected for CCR7, excluded terminally differentiated effector memory CD45RA+ cells. Donors, without exception, were Caucasian adults residing in Nashville, Tennessee. Study-level points and caveats: Investigators collected only blood, and repertoires in tissues likely differ. Deeper or shallower sequencing was expected to change how clonotypes are shared among donors. Estimated clonotype richness was generally higher in naive than memory subsets.

This clonotype was obtained from a man younger than 35 in good health. Some clones in this sample may be carry-over from other donors' samples. The sequenced material came from naive CD8+ T cells from PBMCs. The rearrangement links TRBV28 to TRBJ2-3; the match to TRBD2 covers 15 bases. CDR3 loop: CASSQSGVGGLAGGRPDTQYF. CDR3 DNA: TGTGCCAGCAGTCAAAGCGGGGTAGGAGGACTAGCGGGAGGGCGCCCAGATACGCAGTATTTT.